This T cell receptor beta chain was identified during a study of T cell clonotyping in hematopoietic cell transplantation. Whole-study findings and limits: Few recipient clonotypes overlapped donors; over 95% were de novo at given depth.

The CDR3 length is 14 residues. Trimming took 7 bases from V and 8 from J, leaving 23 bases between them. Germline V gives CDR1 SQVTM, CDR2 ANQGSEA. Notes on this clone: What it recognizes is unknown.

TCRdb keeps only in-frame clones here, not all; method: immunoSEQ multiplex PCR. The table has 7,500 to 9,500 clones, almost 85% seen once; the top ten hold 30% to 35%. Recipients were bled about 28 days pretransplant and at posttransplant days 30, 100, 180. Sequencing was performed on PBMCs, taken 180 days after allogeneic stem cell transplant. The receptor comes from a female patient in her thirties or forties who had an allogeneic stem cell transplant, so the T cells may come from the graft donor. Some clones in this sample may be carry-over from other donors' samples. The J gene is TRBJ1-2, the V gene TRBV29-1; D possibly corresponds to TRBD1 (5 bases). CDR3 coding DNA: TGCAGCGCCTCCGATGGGGGTAAAAAGAGGGGCTACACCTTC. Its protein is CSASDGGKKRGYTF.